This TCR beta chain was identified in a study of blood T cell repertoires in COVID-19. Participants were aged roughly 18 to 89 years from roughly 26 US areas. Symptom resolution, clearance, or two negative PCRs marked donors in Cohort 3 as recovered. Authors' methods: Nucleated cell counts were estimated from reference gene primer amplification. Sequencing used immunoSEQ multiplex PCR; TCRdb keeps in-frame clones, though not all of them. Clone size and V and J calls were adopted from that table, with D and trimming inferred from the DNA. The sample yields about 350,000 clones, around 87% seen once. There are 13 residues in the CDR3. Per germline, CDR1 SNHLY and CDR2 FYNNEI. The V end lost 2 bases, the J end lost 7 bases, and 6 bases lay between the germline ends.

This receptor was identified in a woman aged 25-40 years who had recovered from COVID-19. Sequencing used PBMCs or T cells enriched from blood (not recorded which). The rearrangement uses TRBV2 and TRBJ1-6, with D hard to call. The CDR3 bases are TGTGCCAGCAGTGAATCGCGGAATTCACCCCTCCACTTT. Translated, it gives CASSESRNSPLHF.